The present TCR beta chain was sequenced within a study of CD8+CD57+ T cells in acquired aplastic anemia (dated by TCRdb to 2017 to 2018). With regard to the full study: Extracted DNA from sorted CD4+ and CD8+ cells averaged around 3.2 ug, ranging from about 0.19 to 30 ug. Healthy donor samples averaged approximately 9.8 million reads for CD4+ and fewer than 12 million for CD8+ cells. Here is what the overall study found, with its caveats: CD8+ Simpson's diversity did not differ significantly between patients and healthy controls (P=0.060). Although twenty-nine CD8+ CDR3 sequences were shared by patients and controls, these sequences appeared highly expressed in patients and within the immunodominant clones of patients.

TCR repertoires of sorted CD4+ and CD8+ blood T cells from severe aplastic anemia patients and healthy subjects were deep-sequenced in the study. Ficoll-Paque density gradient centrifugation was used to isolate peripheral blood mononuclear cells. CD4+ and CD8+ T cells were sorted by FACS or magnetic beads before DNA extraction. This clonotype came up once. It lacks a known antigen. Base qualities are not provided; no much larger clone lies one nucleotide away. One read alone makes for weak evidence. The CDR3, cysteine through phenylalanine, is 16 amino acids long. CDR3 DNA is the only sequence kept; it has 48 bases, read in frame from the first base. In the germline V gene (reference sequence), CDR1 corresponds to LNHNV and CDR2 to YYDKDF. V trim: 3 bases; J trim: 9 bases; unmatched bases: 15. Genomic DNA served as template for TCR beta VDJ combination and CDR3 sequence profiling. An Illumina HiSeq 2000 was the platform used for TCR repertoire sequencing. The authors' pipeline ran thus. TRBV/TRBJ rearrangement plots, CDR3 size and DJ length profiles, and Simpson's diversity index were used to assess repertoires. Whichever DNA sequence was most abundant in the deep sequencing data was defined as the immunodominant clone. CDR3 amino acid sequences were screened for sharing across subjects and were compared with published repertoires and the VDJdb database. TCRdb trimmed the raw reads at Q25, called clones with MiXCR and kept productive beta chains. Every distinct CDR3 protein forms one entry, paired with its most common genes and DNA. The V and J calls were determined by TCRdb, not by the authors. This sample lists 200,000 to 250,000 distinct CDR3 sequences; 34% were detected once. Around 1.1% of the sample goes to the ten largest clones.

This TCR was sampled from a human donor in good health, serving as a control. What was sequenced was sorted CD4+, CD8+, or CD8+CD57+ T cells (not recorded which) from PBMCs. The chain was built from TRBV15 and TRBJ1-2, and 8 junctional nucleotides match TRBD1. The DNA reads as follows: TGTGCCACCAGCAGCTTGGCCGTAGGACAGGGTCTGAGCTACACCTTC. Translation gives CATSSLAVGQGLSYTF.